The clone carrying this TCR beta chain was seen many times. The record originates from a study of early T cells in non-severe SARS-CoV-2 infection. TCRdb ran MiXCR on the 5' RACE reads and lists one entry per CDR3 protein. The profile shows 30,000 or so distinct CDR3 sequences, around 5.8% of them singletons. The TCR was taken from an adult who was a healthcare worker with PCR-confirmed SARS-CoV-2 infection or an uninfected control (not recorded which). Sequencing was performed on whole blood.

CDR3 DNA: TGTGCCAGCAGCTCCCAGGGAAGAGGCCGGACCTACGAGCAGTACTTC. This sequence encodes CASSSQGRGRTYEQYF. This chain links TRBV5-6 with TRBJ2-7, with a weak D call TRBD1 (5 bases). From germline, CDR1 is SGHDT and CDR2 YYEEEE. V dropped 3 bases and J dropped 2 bases, with 18 bases sitting between them. CDR3 length: 16 residues.